Following are 30 T cell receptor beta chains from one sample sequenced in a study of blood T cell repertoires in COVID-19. The table came from immunoSEQ multiplex PCR; TCRdb's copy has only in-frame clones and leaves some out. This sample has hundreds of thousands of clones, with around 89% found just once. What was sequenced was peripheral blood. Source of these receptors: a man aged 40-49 years with acute or convalescent COVID-19.

The gene calls are TRBV5-1 and TRBJ2-1; D is possibly TRBD2 (6 bases). The CDR3 has 16 residues. From germline, CDR1 is SGHRS and CDR2 YFSETQ. The ends were cut back, 2 bases at V and 9 bases at J, with 21 bases in the middle. In DNA, the CDR3 is TGCGCCAGCAGCTTTAATCCGGGACTTAATGGCGGTGAGCAGTTCTTC. Translating it yields CASSFNPGLNGGEQFF.

The gene calls are TRBV3-1 (or the pseudogene TRBV3-2) and TRBJ1-2; tentative D call: TRBD1 (5 bases). The CDR3 length is 14 residues. The germline V and J ends were trimmed by 5 bases and 7 bases, with 17 bases remaining between them. Germline V gene data show CDR1 as LGHDT and CDR2 as YNNKEL (reference sequence). DNA for the CDR3: TGTGCCAGCAGCTCTGGGGGGACGCCGGGTGGCTACACCTTC. Its protein product is CASSSGGTPGGYTF.

This chain uses TRBV20-1 with TRBJ1-1; D uncertain. CDR1 is DFQATT and CDR2 is SNEGSKA in the germline V gene (reference sequence). Trimming left V 7 bases short and J 5 bases short, with 8 bases between. CDR3 length equals 10 residues. This CDR3 reads CSVRGTEAFF. In nucleotides, the CDR3 is TGCAGTGTGAGAGGGACTGAAGCTTTCTTT.

The rearrangement joins TRBV6-4 to TRBJ1-4, with TRBD1 matching 7 bases. The V segment lost 8 bases and the J segment 0 bases; nucleotides outside the gene matches: 12. There are 17 residues in the CDR3. Germline CDR1 and CDR2: MRHNA and SNTAGT. CDR3 residues: CASPVAGGLATNEKLFF. For the CDR3, the DNA is TGTGCCAGCCCCGTGGCAGGGGGGCTTGCAACTAATGAAAAACTGTTTTTT.

The V gene is TRBV6-5, the J gene TRBJ1-1; D unresolved. There are 13 residues in the CDR3. V was clipped by 2 bases and J by 3 bases, with 7 bases between them. Germline loops: CDR1 MNHEY, CDR2 SVGAGI. This CDR3 reads CASSYRRDTEAFF. Written as DNA, the CDR3 is TGTGCCAGCAGTTACCGACGGGACACTGAAGCTTTCTTT.

The CDR3 protein is CASSLDHRDEQYF. The CDR3 DNA reads as TGTGCCAGCAGCTTAGACCATAGAGACGAGCAGTACTTC. The V gene is TRBV7-6, the J gene TRBJ2-7; D not certain. CDR1 SGHVS and CDR2 FNYEAQ come from the germline V gene. With 1 base removed from V and 5 bases from J, the gap between germline ends came to 9 bases. This CDR3 contains 13 residues.

The chain is built from TRBV11-2 and TRBJ1-1; D remains unclear. The CDR3 loop spans 13 amino acids. Trimming removed 3 bases from V and 1 base from J, with 6 bases in between. Germline CDR1 and CDR2: SGHAT and FQNNGV. In DNA form, the CDR3 reads TGTGCCAGCAGCTTCAATAGGAACACTGAAGCTTTCTTT. Amino acids: CASSFNRNTEAFF.

The J gene is TRBJ2-7, the V gene TRBV12-5; 13 nucleotides match TRBD2. This CDR3 contains 17 residues. Germline lookup yields CDR1 LGHNT and CDR2 FRNRAP. The trim removed 2 bases at V and 6 bases at J, leaving 10 bases unmatched. The CDR3 nucleotides read TGTGCTAGTGGTTTGCCCTCACTAGCGGGGGGGCCGGGCGAGCAGTACTTC. Protein product: CASGLPSLAGGPGEQYF. Full variable domain (remainder filled in from reference TRBV12-5 and TRBJ2-7): DARVTQTPRHKVTEMGQEVTMRCQPILGHNTVFWYRQTMMQGLELLAYFRNRAPLDDSGMPKDRFSAEMPDATLATLKIQPSEPRDSAVYFCASGLPSLAGGPGEQYFGPGTRLTVT.

The genes are TRBV29-1 and TRBJ1-4; 12 bases align to TRBD1. The CDR3 has 15 amino acids. Germline V gene data show CDR1 as SQVTM and CDR2 as ANQGSEA. J gave up 4 bases and V 5 bases, and 5 bases lay outside the gene matches. CDR3 nucleotide sequence: TGCAGCGTTTGGGGACAGGGGGCGGTTAATGAAAAACTGTTTTTT. Amino acids: CSVWGQGAVNEKLFF.

V usage is TRBV7-9 and J usage is TRBJ2-1, with 11 positions matching TRBD2. The germline V gene has CDR1 SEHNR and CDR2 FQNEAQ (reference sequence). The CDR3 contains 14 residues. The J segment lost 10 bases and the V segment lost 2 bases, leaving 4 bases of the junction unmatched. CDR3 protein: CASSLKLAGVEQFF. CDR3 nucleotides: TGTGCCAGCAGCTTAAAACTAGCGGGGGTAGAGCAGTTCTTC.

The chain combines TRBV7-2 with TRBJ1-1; D is unclear. The germline V gene encodes CDR1 SGHTA and CDR2 FQGNSA. CDR3 length equals 13 residues. Trimming took off 3 bases at V and 4 bases at J, with 9 bases between the two ends. CDR3 bases: TGTGCCAGCAGCTTCTACAGTCCCACTGAAGCTTTCTTT. Translation: CASSFYSPTEAFF. Full variable domain (missing parts from reference TRBV7-2 and TRBJ1-1): GAGVSQSPSNKVTEKGKDVELRCDPISGHTALYWYRQSLGQGLEFLIYFQGNSAPDKSGLPSDRFSAERTGGSVSTLTIQRTQQEDSAVYLCASSFYSPTEAFFGQGTRLTVV.

The gene calls are TRBV5-4 and TRBJ2-2, with D possibly matching TRBD2 (5 bases). The CDR3 has 14 residues. CDR1 is SGHNT and CDR2 is YYREEE in the germline V gene (reference sequence). V was trimmed by 4 bases and J by 2 bases, leaving 9 bases between them. CDR3 bases: TGTGCCAGCAGCGCGGACTTAAACACCGGGGAGCTGTTTTTT. Translated: CASSADLNTGELFF.

CDR3 nucleotide sequence: TGTGCCAGCCCCTACCGGCGGCTAGCGGGGGGCCACTCCTACAATGAGCAGTTCTTC. It codes for CASPYRRLAGGHSYNEQFF. This chain uses TRBV21-1 with TRBJ2-1; the tabulated D call, TRBD2, remains unverified against the DNA. TRBV21-1 is a pseudogene segment. The CDR3 has 19 residues.

The chain carries TRBV5-5 and TRBJ1-2; D possibly corresponds to TRBD1 (5 bases). Trimming took 0 bases from V and 3 from J, leaving 6 bases between them. Per germline, CDR1 SGHKS and CDR2 YYEKEE (reference sequence). This CDR3 is 13 amino acids long. The CDR3 here is CASSLDRHYGYTF. CDR3 DNA sequence: TGTGCCAGCAGCTTGGACAGGCACTATGGCTACACCTTC.

The genes are TRBV19 and TRBJ1-5, with D perhaps TRBD1 (6 bases). Germline loops: CDR1 LNHDA, CDR2 SQIVND (reference sequence). V gave up 1 base and J gave up 2 bases, with 12 bases separating them. The CDR3 is 16 residues long. The CDR3 loop reads CASSIATAGGNQPQHF. CDR3 coding DNA: TGTGCCAGTAGTATAGCTACGGCAGGGGGCAATCAGCCCCAGCATTTT.

In the case of this clone: One junction end disagrees with the germline gene, perhaps due to a read error. The rearrangement uses TRBV6-1 and TRBJ1-1, with D perhaps matching TRBD1 (6 bases). Germline CDR1 is MNHNS and CDR2 is SASEGT. The CDR3 contains 15 residues. The DNA of the CDR3 is TGTGCCAGCAGTGAAGCGGGGACATTGAACGCTGAAGCTTTCTTT. It specifies CASSEAGTLNAEAFF.

The rearrangement joins TRBV24-1 to TRBJ2-3, with D perhaps TRBD1 (6 bases). Trimming took off 0 bases at V and 3 bases at J, with 6 bases between the two ends. Germline-derived CDR1 and CDR2 are KGHDR and SFDVKD. The CDR3 extends over 14 amino acids. This CDR3 reads CATSDLQGTDTQYF. The DNA of the CDR3 is TGTGCCACCAGTGATTTGCAGGGGACAGATACGCAGTATTTT.

The V gene is TRBV5-4, the J gene TRBJ1-2, with a weak D call TRBD1 (6 bases). Germline V gene sequence: CDR1 SGHNT, CDR2 YYREEE (reference sequence). Trimming took off 4 bases at V and 7 bases at J, with 11 bases between the two ends. This CDR3 has 12 amino acids. Here the CDR3 reads CASSAGQRGYTF. CDR3 in DNA: TGTGCCAGCAGCGCCGGACAGCGTGGCTACACCTTC.

This chain joins TRBV5-4 and TRBJ1-2, with 8 bases fitting TRBD1. With 0 bases clipped from V and 4 bases from J, the junction kept 8 bases outside the gene matches. The germline V gene has CDR1 SGHNT and CDR2 YYREEE (reference sequence). The CDR3 contains 16 residues. This CDR3 is CASSLGLDREGYGYTF. The DNA of the CDR3 is TGTGCCAGCAGCTTGGGCCTGGACAGGGAGGGCTATGGCTACACCTTC.

The V gene is TRBV27, the J gene TRBJ2-3, with 9 positions matching TRBD2. This CDR3 is 16 amino acids long. V trimming: 5 bases; J trimming: 2 bases; junction bases outside the gene matches: 8. In germline, CDR1 is MNHEY, CDR2 SMNVEV (reference sequence). The CDR3 DNA is TGTGCCAGCAGTCCTAAGACTAGCGGACCCACAGATACGCAGTATTTT. Amino acids: CASSPKTSGPTDTQYF.

The table lists this clone with a few counts. This chain's CDR3 is CASSSRGGQDTQYF. CDR3 nucleotide sequence: TGTGCCAGCAGCTCTCGGGGGGGGCAAGATACGCAGTATTTT. The chain carries TRBV5-4 and TRBJ2-3, with TRBD2 matching over 8 bases. Germline lookup yields CDR1 SGHNT and CDR2 YYREEE (reference sequence). V gave up 3 bases and J gave up 5 bases; unmatched junction bases: 5. This CDR3 has 14 amino acids.

This clone was counted a single time. The rearrangement uses TRBV19 and TRBJ1-3; TRBD1 agrees at 9 bases. The CDR3 covers 15 residues. Trimming took 9 bases from V and 14 from J; bases not matched to a gene: 20. The germline CDR1 and CDR2 sequences are LNHDA and SQIVND (reference sequence). This CDR3 is CASRPATGGLDILYF. The CDR3 nucleotides read TGTGCCAGCCGACCGGCGACAGGGGGGCTCGATATTCTATATTTT.

The rearrangement joins TRBV12-5 to TRBJ2-3; a weak D match, TRBD1 (5 bases). V lost 2 bases and J lost 2, with 11 bases in between. This CDR3 is built from 15 residues. The germline V gene has CDR1 LGHNT and CDR2 FRNRAP. CDR3 sequence: CASGLQGSHTDTQYF. CDR3 nucleotides: TGTGCTAGTGGTTTGCAGGGATCCCACACAGATACGCAGTATTTT.

The CDR3, as DNA: TGTGCCAGCAGCAAAGGGTCTAGCGGGGGATTCTCCCGTCGGATCAATGAGCAGTTCTTC. Protein sequence: CASSKGSSGGFSRRINEQFF. V gene TRBV21-1 combines with J gene TRBJ2-1; the table gives TRBD2 as D, unverified against the DNA. TRBV21-1 is designated a pseudogene. CDR3 length equals 20 residues.

J is TRBJ2-1 and V is TRBV27; TRBD2 matches at 8 bases. Germline assignment: CDR1 MNHEY and CDR2 SMNVEV (reference sequence). The CDR3 runs to 15 residues. V shed 3 bases, J shed 7 bases, and the junction held 8 bases outside the gene matches. CDR3 in DNA: TGTGCCAGCAGTTTCGTCGGGGGGGCGACGAATGAGCAGTTCTTC. Translation: CASSFVGGATNEQFF.

This chain links TRBV5-4 with TRBJ2-7; 8 nucleotides align to TRBD1. This CDR3 contains 13 residues. The germline CDR1 and CDR2 sequences are SGHNT and YYREEE (reference sequence). With 7 bases clipped from V and 4 bases from J, the junction kept 7 bases outside the gene matches. DNA for the CDR3: TGTGCCAGCTCCTCTAGGACAGGGTACGAGCAGTACTTC. It is translated as CASSSRTGYEQYF.

The genes are TRBV7-9 and TRBJ1-3; unclear D gene. This CDR3 contains 16 residues. Germline-derived CDR1 and CDR2 are SEHNR and FQNEAQ (reference sequence). The germline V and J ends were trimmed by 5 bases and 0 bases, with 14 bases remaining between them. CDR3 region: CASSPKGASSGNTIYF. The CDR3 region has the DNA TGTGCCAGCAGCCCTAAGGGAGCGAGCTCTGGAAACACCATATATTTT. Complete variable domain (other parts from reference TRBV7-9 and TRBJ1-3): DTGVSQNPRHKITKRGQNVTFRCDPISEHNRLYWYRQTLGQGPEFLTYFQNEAQLEKSRLLSDRFSAERPKGSFSTLEIQRTEQGDSAMYLCASSPKGASSGNTIYFGEGSWLTVV.

This chain joins TRBV19 and TRBJ2-2; 12 nucleotides line up with TRBD2. CDR3 length equals 15 residues. Germline V gives CDR1 LNHDA, CDR2 SQIVND (reference sequence). V was clipped by 5 bases and J by 4 bases; unmatched bases: 2. CDR3: CASSRLAGATGELFF. The CDR3 nucleotides read TGTGCCAGTAGTCGACTAGCGGGGGCCACCGGGGAGCTGTTTTTT.

Only one count was recorded for this clone. The chain is built from TRBV7-9 and TRBJ2-7, with no clear D. V was shortened by 5 bases and J by 0 bases, with 8 bases between the two germline ends. Germline assignment: CDR1 SEHNR and CDR2 FQNEAQ (reference sequence). The CDR3 sequence is 13 residues long. This chain's CDR3 is CASSRVSSYEQYF. The CDR3 DNA reads as TGTGCCAGCAGCCGGGTATCCTCCTACGAGCAGTACTTC.

A single count supports this clone. This sequence joins TRBV30 and TRBJ2-3; a weak D match, TRBD2 (6 bases). Trimming shortened V by 4 bases and J by 3 bases, and 17 bases separated the two germline ends. Germline V gene sequence: CDR1 GTSNPN, CDR2 SVGIG (reference sequence). The CDR3 runs to 15 residues. The CDR3 loop reads CAWTRGRKGTDTQYF. As DNA, the CDR3 is TGTGCCTGGACCCGGGGGAGGAAAGGAACAGATACGCAGTATTTT.